The rows below give T cell receptor beta chains drawn from one sample of a study of cytomegalovirus exposure and HLA in healthy donors. Clones were sequenced by immunoSEQ multiplex PCR, and TCRdb holds only the in-frame ones, with some missing. Here the sample spans some 110,000 clones, about nine tenths being singletons. Sequenced material: PBMCs. These TCRs come from a man aged 18 to 29 in good health and CMV-seronegative. CDR3s include the opening cysteine and the closing phenylalanine or tryptophan. The D gene is left open where the match is weak. Clone size is given for some rows only: seen once, a few or many times, or a class if the clone is expanded.

J	D	V	size	DNA	CDR3
TRBJ2-2	TRBD2	TRBV11-3	-	TGTGCCAGCAGCTTAATTTTCCTACGGGAGGGGCTCACCGGGGAGCTGTTTTTT	CASSLIFLREGLTGELFF
TRBJ2-7	-	TRBV4-3	few	TGCGCCAGCAGCCAAGATCTAAGTCTAGCGGGGACAGGAAACGAGCAGTACTTC	CASSQDLSLAGTGNEQYF
TRBJ1-1	TRBD1	TRBV6-1	-	TGTGCCAGCAGTGACCTCCGGGACAGACTTGAAGCTTTCTTT	CASSDLRDRLEAFF
TRBJ2-2	-	TRBV11-3	-	TGTGCCAGCAGCTGGCAGGGTATGGAGACCGGGGAGCTGTTTTTT	CASSWQGMETGELFF
TRBJ2-5	-	TRBV5-1	-	TGCGCCAGCAGCTTTAGGGGTTTGGGACAAGAGACCCAGTACTTC	CASSFRGLGQETQYF
TRBJ1-1	-	TRBV4-3	-	TGCGCCAGCAGCCAGACACGCCTGAACACTGAAGCTTTCTTT	CASSQTRLNTEAFF
TRBJ2-7	-	TRBV6-5	-	TGTGCCAGCAGTTACGTAAACGAGCAGTACTTC	CASSYVNEQYF
TRBJ2-3	-	TRBV7-2	-	TGTGCCAGCAGCTTAAGTGCGGGGGCGACAGATACGCAGTATTTT	CASSLSAGATDTQYF
TRBJ2-5	TRBD1	TRBV4-3	few	TGCGCCAGCAGCCAAGATAGTAGCAGGGGGATTGAGACCCAGTACTTC	CASSQDSSRGIETQYF
TRBJ1-5	-	TRBV11-2	-	TGTGCCAGCAGCGCGGACAGACATAGCAATCAGCCCCAGCATTTT	CASSADRHSNQPQHF
TRBJ1-6	-	TRBV4-3	-	TGCGCCAGCAGTAACGCTGGGGGAGGTAGCTCCTATAATTCACCCCTCCACTTT	CASSNAGGGSSYNSPLHF
TRBJ1-6	TRBD1	TRBV27	-	TGTGCCAGCAGAACAGGGGGGAGGGGGGCCCTCCACTTT	CASRTGGRGALHF
TRBJ1-3	-	TRBV5-4	-	TGTGCCAGCAGCTCTGGACAGAGAAACACCATATATTTT	CASSSGQRNTIYF
TRBJ2-7	TRBD2	TRBV6-1	-	TGTGCCAGCGACGGAGGAGCGGGAAGCTCCTACGAGCAGTACTTC	CASDGGAGSSYEQYF
TRBJ2-1	-	TRBV14	-	TGTGCCAGCAGCCGCCCGACAGGCTGGAATGAGCAGTTCTTC	CASSRPTGWNEQFF
TRBJ2-2	TRBD1	TRBV28	-	TGTGCCAGCACCTTGACAGGGGTAGCCGGGGAGCTGTTTTTT	CASTLTGVAGELFF
TRBJ2-1	-	TRBV14	-	TGTGCCAGCAGCCTCTTGATTAGCCGAAATGAGCAGTTCTTC	CASSLLISRNEQFF
TRBJ1-1	TRBD1	TRBV30	-	TGTGCCTGGAGTTACAGGGGGGACACTGAAGCTTTCTTT	CAWSYRGDTEAFF
TRBJ1-5	-	TRBV28	-	TGTGCCAGCTATCCGCCGGGGGTAAATCAGCCCCAGCATTTT	CASYPPGVNQPQHF
TRBJ2-7	TRBD2	TRBV5-5	-	TGTGCCAGCACCCGGACTAGCCACCAGTCGTACGAGCAGTACTTC	CASTRTSHQSYEQYF
TRBJ2-7	-	TRBV21-1	once	TGTGCCAGCAGCAAAACAGTGCACGAGCAGTACTTC	CASSKTVHEQYF
TRBJ1-3	-	TRBV12-5	-	TGTGCTAGTGGCGGGCTAGAGGGTAGAGTTTACGGAAACACCATATATTTT	CASGGLEGRVYGNTIYF
TRBJ1-4	-	TRBV28	once	TGTGCCAGCGTATCTGGTGGACATCGAACTGAAAAACTGTTTTTT	CASVSGGHRTEKLFF
TRBJ2-7	-	TRBV27	-	TGTGCCAGCAGTTTGCAGGCCAACCCCCCCTACGAGCAGTACTTC	CASSLQANPPYEQYF
TRBJ1-2	TRBD1	TRBV7-6	-	TGTGCCAGCAGCCCGGACAGGGGAAGCTATGGCTACACCTTC	CASSPDRGSYGYTF
TRBJ1-2	TRBD1	TRBV5-6	-	TGTGCCAGCAGCTCTTTACAGGGGAACTATGGCTACACCTTC	CASSSLQGNYGYTF
TRBJ1-1	-	TRBV15	-	TGTGCCACCAGCAGAAGACGGGACACTGAAGCTTTCTTT	CATSRRRDTEAFF
TRBJ1-4	-	TRBV6-6	-	TGTGCCAGCAGTTACGGGAGGAGTAATGAAAAACTGTTTTTT	CASSYGRSNEKLFF
TRBJ1-1	-	TRBV5-1	-	TGCGCCAGCAGACGACAGCAGTTGAACACTGAAGCTTTCTTT	CASRRQQLNTEAFF